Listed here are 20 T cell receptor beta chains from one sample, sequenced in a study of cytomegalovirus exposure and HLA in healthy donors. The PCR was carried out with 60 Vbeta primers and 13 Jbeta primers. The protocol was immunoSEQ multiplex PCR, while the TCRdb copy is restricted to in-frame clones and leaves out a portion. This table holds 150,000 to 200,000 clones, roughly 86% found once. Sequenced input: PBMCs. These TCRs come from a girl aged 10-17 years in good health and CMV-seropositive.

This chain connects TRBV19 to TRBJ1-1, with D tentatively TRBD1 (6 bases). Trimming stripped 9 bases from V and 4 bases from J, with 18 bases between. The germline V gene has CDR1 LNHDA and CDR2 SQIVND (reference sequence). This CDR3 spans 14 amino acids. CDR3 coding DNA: TGTGCCAGCTACACAGGGAGATGGGGCACTGAAGCTTTCTTT. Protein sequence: CASYTGRWGTEAFF.

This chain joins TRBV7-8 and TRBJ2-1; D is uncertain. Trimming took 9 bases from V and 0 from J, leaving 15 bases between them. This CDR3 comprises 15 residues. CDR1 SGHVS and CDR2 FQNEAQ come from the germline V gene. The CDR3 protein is CASTERSSSYNEQFF. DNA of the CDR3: TGTGCCAGTACCGAGCGTTCTAGCTCCTACAATGAGCAGTTCTTC.

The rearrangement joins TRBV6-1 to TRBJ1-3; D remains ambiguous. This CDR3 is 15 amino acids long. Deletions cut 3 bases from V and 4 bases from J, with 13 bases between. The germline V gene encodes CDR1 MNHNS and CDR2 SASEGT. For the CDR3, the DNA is TGTGCCAGCAGTGAGTCTCTGATGGGCGGAAACACCATATATTTT. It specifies CASSESLMGGNTIYF.

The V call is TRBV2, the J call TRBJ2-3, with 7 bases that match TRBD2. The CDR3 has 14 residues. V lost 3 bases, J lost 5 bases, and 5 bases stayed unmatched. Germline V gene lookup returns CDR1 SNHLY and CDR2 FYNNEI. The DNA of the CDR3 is TGTGCCAGCAGTGATGGTCTAGCGGTAGATACGCAGTATTTT. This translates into CASSDGLAVDTQYF.

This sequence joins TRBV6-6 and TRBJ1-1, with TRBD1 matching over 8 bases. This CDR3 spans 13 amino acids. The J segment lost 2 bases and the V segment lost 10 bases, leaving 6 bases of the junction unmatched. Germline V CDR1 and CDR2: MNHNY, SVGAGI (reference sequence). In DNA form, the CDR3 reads TGTGCCATCGGGACAGGCACTAACACTGAAGCTTTCTTT. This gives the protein CAIGTGTNTEAFF.

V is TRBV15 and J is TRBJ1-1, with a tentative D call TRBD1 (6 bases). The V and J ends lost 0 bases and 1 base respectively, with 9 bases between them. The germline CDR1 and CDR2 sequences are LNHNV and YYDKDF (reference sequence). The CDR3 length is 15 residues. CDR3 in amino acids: CATSREGAANTEAFF. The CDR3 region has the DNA TGTGCCACCAGCAGAGAGGGGGCGGCGAACACTGAAGCTTTCTTT.

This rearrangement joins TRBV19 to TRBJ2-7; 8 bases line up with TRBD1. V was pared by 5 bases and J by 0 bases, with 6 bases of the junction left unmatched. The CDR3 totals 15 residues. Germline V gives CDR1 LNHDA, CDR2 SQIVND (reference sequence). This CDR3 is CASSVRDRRSYEQYF. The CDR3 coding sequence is TGTGCCAGTAGTGTGAGGGACAGGCGCTCCTACGAGCAGTACTTC.

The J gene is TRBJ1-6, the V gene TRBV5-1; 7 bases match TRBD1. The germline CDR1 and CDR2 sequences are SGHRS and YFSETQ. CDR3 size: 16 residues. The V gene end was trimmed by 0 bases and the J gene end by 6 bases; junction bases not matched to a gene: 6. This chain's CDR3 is CASSLGQGRGNSPLHF. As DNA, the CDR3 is TGCGCCAGCAGCTTGGGACAGGGCAGGGGTAATTCACCCCTCCACTTT.

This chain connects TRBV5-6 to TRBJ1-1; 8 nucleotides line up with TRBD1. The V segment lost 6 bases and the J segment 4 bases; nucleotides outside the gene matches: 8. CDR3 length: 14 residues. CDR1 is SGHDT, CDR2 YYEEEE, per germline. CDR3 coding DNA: TGTGCCAGCACCCTACGACAGGGGCCCACTGAAGCTTTCTTT. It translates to CASTLRQGPTEAFF.

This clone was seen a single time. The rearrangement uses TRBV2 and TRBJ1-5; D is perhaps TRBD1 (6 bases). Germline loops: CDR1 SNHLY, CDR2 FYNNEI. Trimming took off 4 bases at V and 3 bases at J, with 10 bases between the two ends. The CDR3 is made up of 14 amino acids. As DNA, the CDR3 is TGTGCCAGCAGTGGGCAGGGGAACAATCAGCCCCAGCATTTT. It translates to CASSGQGNNQPQHF.

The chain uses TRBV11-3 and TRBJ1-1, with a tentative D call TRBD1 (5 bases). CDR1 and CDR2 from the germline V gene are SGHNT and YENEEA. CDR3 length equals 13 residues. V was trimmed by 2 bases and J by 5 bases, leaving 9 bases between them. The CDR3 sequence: CASSLRGGTEAFF. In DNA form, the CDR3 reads TGTGCCAGCAGCTTACGGGGGGGTACTGAAGCTTTCTTT.

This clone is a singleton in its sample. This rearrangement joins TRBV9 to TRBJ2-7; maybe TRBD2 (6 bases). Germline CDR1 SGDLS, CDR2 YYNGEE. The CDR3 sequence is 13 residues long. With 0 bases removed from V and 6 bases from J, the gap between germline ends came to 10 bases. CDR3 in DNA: TGTGCCAGCAGCGTAGAGGAGGGGCCCGAGCAGTACTTC. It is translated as CASSVEEGPEQYF.

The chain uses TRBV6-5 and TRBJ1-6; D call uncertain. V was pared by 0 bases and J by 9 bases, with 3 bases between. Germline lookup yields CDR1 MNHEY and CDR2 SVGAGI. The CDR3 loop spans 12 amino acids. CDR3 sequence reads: CASSYSGSPLHF. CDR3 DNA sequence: TGTGCCAGCAGTTACTCCGGTTCACCCCTCCACTTT.

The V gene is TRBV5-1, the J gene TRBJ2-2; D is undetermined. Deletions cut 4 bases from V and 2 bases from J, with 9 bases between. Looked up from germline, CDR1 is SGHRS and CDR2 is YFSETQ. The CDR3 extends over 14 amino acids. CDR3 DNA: TGCGCCAGCAGCCGGCAGACTAACACCGGGGAGCTGTTTTTT. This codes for CASSRQTNTGELFF.

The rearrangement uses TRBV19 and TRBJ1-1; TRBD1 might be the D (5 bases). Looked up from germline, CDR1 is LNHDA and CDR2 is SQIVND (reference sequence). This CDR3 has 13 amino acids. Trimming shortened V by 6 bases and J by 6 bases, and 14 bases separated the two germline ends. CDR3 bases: TGTGCCAGTAGCAATCAGGGTTGGGCTGAAGCTTTCTTT. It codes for CASSNQGWAEAFF.

The CDR3 sequence is CASSRGTGNYGYTF. The CDR3 DNA follows: TGTGCCAGCAGTCGCGGGACAGGCAACTATGGCTACACCTTC. J is TRBJ1-2 and V is TRBV5-4, with TRBD1 matching 8 bases. This CDR3 region has 14 residues. The ends lost 5 bases at V and 2 bases at J; junction bases unmatched: 5. Per germline, CDR1 SGHNT and CDR2 YYREEE (reference sequence).

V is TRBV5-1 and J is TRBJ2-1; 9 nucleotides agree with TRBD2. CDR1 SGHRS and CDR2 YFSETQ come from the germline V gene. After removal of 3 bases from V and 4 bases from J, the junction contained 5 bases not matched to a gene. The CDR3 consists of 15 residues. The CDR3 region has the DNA TGCGCCAGCAGCTCGTCTAGCGGGGCTTACAATGAGCAGTTCTTC. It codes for CASSSSSGAYNEQFF. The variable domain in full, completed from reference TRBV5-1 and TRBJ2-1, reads KAGVTQTPRYLIKTRGQQVTLSCSPISGHRSVSWYQQTPGQGLQFLFEYFSETQRNKGNFPGRFSGRQFSNSRSEMNVSTLELGDSALYLCASSSSSGAYNEQFFGPGTRLTVL.

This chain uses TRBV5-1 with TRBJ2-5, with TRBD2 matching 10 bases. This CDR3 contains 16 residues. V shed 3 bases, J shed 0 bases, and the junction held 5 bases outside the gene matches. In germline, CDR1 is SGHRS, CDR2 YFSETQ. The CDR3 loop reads CASSSGTSVYQETQYF. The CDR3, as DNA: TGCGCCAGCAGCTCTGGGACTAGCGTTTACCAAGAGACCCAGTACTTC. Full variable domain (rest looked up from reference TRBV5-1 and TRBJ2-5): KAGVTQTPRYLIKTRGQQVTLSCSPISGHRSVSWYQQTPGQGLQFLFEYFSETQRNKGNFPGRFSGRQFSNSRSEMNVSTLELGDSALYLCASSSGTSVYQETQYFGPGTRLLVL.

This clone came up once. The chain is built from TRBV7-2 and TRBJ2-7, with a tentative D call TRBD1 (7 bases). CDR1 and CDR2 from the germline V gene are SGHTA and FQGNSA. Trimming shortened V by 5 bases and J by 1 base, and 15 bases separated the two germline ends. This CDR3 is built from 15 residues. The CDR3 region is CASSLSGGLSYEQYF. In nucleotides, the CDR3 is TGTGCCAGCAGCCTTTCAGGGGGGCTGTCCTACGAGCAGTACTTC.

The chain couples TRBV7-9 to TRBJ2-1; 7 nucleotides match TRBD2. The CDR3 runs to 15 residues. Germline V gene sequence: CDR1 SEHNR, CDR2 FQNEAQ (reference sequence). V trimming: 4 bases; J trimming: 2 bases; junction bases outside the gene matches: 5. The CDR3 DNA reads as TGTGCCAGCAGCTCAGCGGGGCTGCCCTACAATGAGCAGTTCTTC. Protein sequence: CASSSAGLPYNEQFF. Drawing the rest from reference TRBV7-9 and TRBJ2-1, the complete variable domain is DTGVSQNPRHKITKRGQNVTFRCDPISEHNRLYWYRQTLGQGPEFLTYFQNEAQLEKSRLLSDRFSAERPKGSFSTLEIQRTEQGDSAMYLCASSSAGLPYNEQFFGPGTRLTVL.